The clone carrying this T cell receptor beta chain was recorded only once. Germline CDR1 reads LNHDA; CDR2 reads SQIVND (reference sequence). With 8 bases removed from V and 0 bases from J, the gap between germline ends came to 14 bases. This CDR3 is built from 14 residues. This sample stems from a study of blood T cell repertoires in COVID-19. For the study at large: The study drew acute and convalescent COVID-19 samples from the United States, Italy and Spain.

Authors' methods: By means of reference gene primer amplification, nucleated cell counts were estimated. Libraries were prepared by immunoSEQ multiplex PCR; TCRdb keeps only in-frame clonotypes and omits some of them. V, J and clone size are those of that table, while D and trimming were read from the DNA. The table has 110,000 or so clones, around nine tenths seen once. This TCR was sampled from a woman between 70 and 85 years old who had recovered from COVID-19. This chain uses TRBV19 with TRBJ2-7; a weak D match, TRBD1 (6 bases). Sequenced material: peripheral blood. The CDR3 loop reads CASAKRDISYEQYF. The CDR3 DNA follows: TGTGCCAGTGCGAAAAGGGACATCTCCTACGAGCAGTACTTC. Based on the CDR3 plus reference TRBV19 and TRBJ2-7, the full variable domain is DGGITQSPKYLFRKEGQNVTLSCEQNLNHDAMYWYRQDPGQGLRLIYYSQIVNDFQKGDIAEGYSVSREKKESFPLTVTSAQKNPTAFYLCASAKRDISYEQYFGPGTRLTVT.